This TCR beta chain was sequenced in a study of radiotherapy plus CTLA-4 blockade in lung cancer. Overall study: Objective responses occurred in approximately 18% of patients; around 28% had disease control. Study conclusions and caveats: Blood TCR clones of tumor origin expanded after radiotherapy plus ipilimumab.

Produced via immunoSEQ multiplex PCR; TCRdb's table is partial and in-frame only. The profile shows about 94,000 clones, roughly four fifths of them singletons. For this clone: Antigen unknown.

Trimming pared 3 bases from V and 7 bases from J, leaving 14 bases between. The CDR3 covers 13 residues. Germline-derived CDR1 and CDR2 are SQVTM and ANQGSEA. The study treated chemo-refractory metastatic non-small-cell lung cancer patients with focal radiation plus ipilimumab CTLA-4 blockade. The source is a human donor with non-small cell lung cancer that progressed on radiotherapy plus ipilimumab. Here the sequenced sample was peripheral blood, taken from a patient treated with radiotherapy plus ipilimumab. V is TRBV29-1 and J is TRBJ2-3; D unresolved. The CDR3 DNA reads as TGCAGCGTTGAGGCCGTAACAGCGAATACGCAGTATTTT. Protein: CSVEAVTANTQYF.